The T cell receptor beta chain under discussion was sequenced for a study of cytomegalovirus exposure and HLA in healthy donors. Study-wide points: Associated with cytomegalovirus, according to the listing, were 150 to 200 TCR beta chains.

J gave up 0 bases and V 4 bases, and 8 bases lay outside the gene matches. CDR1 is SNHLY, CDR2 FYNNEI, per germline. This CDR3 is 16 amino acids long. With 60 Vbeta and 13 Jbeta primers, the PCR was carried out. TCRdb's copy holds only in-frame clones and misses some; the assay was immunoSEQ multiplex PCR. The data hold 150,000 to 200,000 clones, with more than 75% observed a single time. To note about this clone: Its specificity is unknown.

The clonotype was recovered from a girl aged 10-17 years in good health and CMV-seropositive. This chain connects TRBV2 to TRBJ1-2, with TRBD1 matching over 7 bases. Sequencing was performed on PBMCs. CDR3 DNA: TGTGCCAGCAGTGTAGGGGGACAGCTACCTAACTATGGCTACACCTTC. Translated, it gives CASSVGGQLPNYGYTF.